This TCR beta chain is from a study of T cell changes during pregnancy in multiple sclerosis (dated by TCRdb to the late 2010s). For the wider study: The study looked at changes in the T cell repertoire across pregnancy in women with multiple sclerosis.

V is shortened by 4 bases, J by 6 bases, and the region joining them spans 18 bases. The germline V gene encodes CDR1 SQVTM and CDR2 ANQGSEA. Counted from cysteine to phenylalanine, this CDR3 has 14 amino acids. Solely the CDR3 DNA is kept, with 42 bases framed from the first base. This clone was observed a few times. The antigen this receptor binds is unknown. Base qualities are not at hand, and no much larger clone is one base apart. The library relied on the immunoSEQ multiplex PCR assay. The table comes from immuneACCESS by way of TCRdb, which keeps in-frame sequences with V and J called. Part of the clones is missing from these tables; in studies checked, under half for an unresolved V gene and the rest for unknown reasons. The sample table contains about 130,000 clones; only one count was recorded for less than 97% of them. Of the sample, 0.44% is held by the ten largest clones.

The TCR comes from a female donor with multiple sclerosis, enrolled in a pregnancy study. This specimen was peripheral blood, taken after pregnancy. The sequence joins TRBV29-1 to TRBJ1-2; TRBD1 might be the D gene, on 6 matching bases. CDR3 reads: CSVAVQGRENGYTF. The bases are TGCAGCGTTGCGGTACAGGGACGGGAAAATGGCTACACCTTC.